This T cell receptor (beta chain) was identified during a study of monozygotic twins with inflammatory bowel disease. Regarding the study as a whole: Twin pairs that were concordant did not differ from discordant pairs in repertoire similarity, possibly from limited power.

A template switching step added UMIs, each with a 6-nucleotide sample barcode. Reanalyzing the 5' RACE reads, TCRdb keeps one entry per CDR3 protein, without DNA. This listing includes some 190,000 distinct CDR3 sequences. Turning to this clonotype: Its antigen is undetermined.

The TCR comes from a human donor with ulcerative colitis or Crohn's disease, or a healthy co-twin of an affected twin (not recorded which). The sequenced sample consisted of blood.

The CDR3 sequence is CASSFGGRRTGELFF. V and J are TRBV28 and TRBJ2-2; the D gene TCRdb calls, TRBD2, cannot be checked with no DNA. CDR3 length: 15 residues. CDR1 and CDR2 from the germline V gene are MDHEN and SYDVKM.